A single sample is the source of the 14 T cell receptor beta chains below, sequenced in a study of blood T cell repertoires in COVID-19. Profiling relied on immunoSEQ multiplex PCR, and the TCRdb table lists in-frame clones only, not all of them. This table has about 240,000 clones, about 86% appearing once. Sequenced material: peripheral blood. These receptors all stem from a woman in her 30s who had recovered from COVID-19.

The J gene is TRBJ2-1, the V gene TRBV15, with TRBD1 matching 8 bases. The CDR3 consists of 16 residues. Trimming took 5 bases from V and 2 from J; bases not matched to a gene: 8. Germline V lookup: CDR1 LNHNV, CDR2 YYDKDF (reference sequence). The CDR3 here is CATSGRTGPPYNEQFF. CDR3 DNA: TGTGCCACCAGCGGACGGACAGGGCCTCCCTACAATGAGCAGTTCTTC.

This chain connects TRBV9 to TRBJ2-7, with a weak D call TRBD1 (7 bases). Germline V gives CDR1 SGDLS, CDR2 YYNGEE. Trimming removed 0 bases from V and 4 bases from J, with 23 bases in between. This CDR3 spans 18 amino acids. The CDR3 bases are TGTGCCAGCAGCGTAGGGACCCCTTCGACAGGGAGGATATACGAGCAGTACTTC. This translates into CASSVGTPSTGRIYEQYF.

This rearrangement joins TRBV4-1 to TRBJ1-3; D not certain. Germline V gene sequence: CDR1 MGHRA, CDR2 YSYEKL. The CDR3 covers 15 residues. Trimming removed 2 bases from V and 3 bases from J, with 11 bases in between. The CDR3 sequence: CASSQPIMSGNTIYF. The CDR3 DNA sequence: TGCGCCAGCAGCCAACCTATAATGAGTGGAAACACCATATATTTT.

The chain employs TRBV5-4 and TRBJ1-2, with 7 bases matching TRBD1. Germline CDR1 SGHNT, CDR2 YYREEE (reference sequence). The junction had 12 bases not matched to a gene; V was cut back by 6 bases and J by 7 bases. The CDR3 contains 14 residues. CDR3 residues: CASTDRQGLGGYTF. CDR3 nucleotide sequence: TGTGCCAGCACCGATAGACAGGGCTTAGGTGGCTACACCTTC.

V and J are TRBV19 and TRBJ1-1, with 8 bases identical to TRBD1. The length of the CDR3 is 12 residues. J lost 5 bases, V lost 7 bases, and 3 bases had no gene match. Germline V gives CDR1 LNHDA, CDR2 SQIVND (reference sequence). CDR3 sequence reads: CASNDRGTEAFF. In DNA form, the CDR3 reads TGTGCCAGTAATGACAGGGGTACTGAAGCTTTCTTT.

The V gene is TRBV2, the J gene TRBJ1-1; D gene unclear. V was shortened by 7 bases and J by 12 bases, with 21 bases between the two germline ends. Germline loops: CDR1 SNHLY, CDR2 FYNNEI. The CDR3 sequence is 13 residues long. The CDR3 is CASKWVPRTGTFF. For the CDR3, the DNA is TGTGCCAGCAAATGGGTTCCCCGAACGGGGACTTTCTTT. The whole variable domain, filled in from reference TRBV2 and TRBJ1-1, reads EPEVTQTPSHQVTQMGQEVILRCVPISNHLYFYWYRQILGQKVEFLVSFYNNEISEKSEIFDDQFSVERPDGSNFTLKIRSTKLEDSAMYFCASKWVPRTGTFFGQGTRLTVV.

This clone was detected only once. J is TRBJ1-5 and V is TRBV5-8; D call uncertain. The germline CDR1 and CDR2 sequences are SGHTS and YDEGEE. Between the trimmed V and J ends, which lost 6 bases and 2 bases, there was a span of 15 bases. The CDR3 is 15 amino acids. The CDR3 reads CASTERGVGNQPQHF. DNA for the CDR3: TGTGCCAGCACCGAACGGGGAGTAGGCAATCAGCCCCAGCATTTT. Filled out from reference TRBV5-8 and TRBJ1-5, the complete variable domain reads EAGVTQSPTHLIKTRGQQATLRCSPISGHTSVYWYQQALGLGLQFLLWYDEGEERNRGNFPPRFSGRQFPNYSSELNVNALELEDSALYLCASTERGVGNQPQHFGDGTRLSIL.

This clone appeared a few times. This chain joins TRBV10-3 and TRBJ2-5, with 7 bases lining up with TRBD2. The J segment lost 4 bases and the V segment lost 0 bases, leaving 8 bases of the junction unmatched. The germline V gene has CDR1 ENHRY and CDR2 SYGVKD. The CDR3 is made up of 16 amino acids. The CDR3: CAISESGGGFGETQYF. The CDR3 nucleotides read TGTGCCATCAGTGAGTCCGGGGGAGGGTTTGGAGAGACCCAGTACTTC.

This chain links TRBV4-3 with TRBJ2-1; 9 bases fit TRBD1. Germline V gene sequence: CDR1 LGHNA, CDR2 YSLEER. With 3 bases clipped from V and 8 bases from J, the junction kept 8 bases outside the gene matches. The CDR3 runs 15 residues. This CDR3 is CASSHTGQGGYEQFF. In DNA form, the CDR3 reads TGCGCCAGCAGCCATACGGGACAGGGTGGATATGAGCAGTTCTTC.

V gene TRBV30 combines with J gene TRBJ1-2; D remains unclear. Germline V gene data show CDR1 as GTSNPN and CDR2 as SVGIG (reference sequence). V dropped 2 bases and J dropped 4 bases, with 8 bases sitting between them. The CDR3 consists of 12 residues. This CDR3 reads CAWSLRSYGYTF. The CDR3 coding sequence is TGTGCCTGGAGTCTCAGAAGCTATGGCTACACCTTC.

V gene TRBV5-1 combines with J gene TRBJ2-1; D is perhaps TRBD1 (6 bases). This CDR3 is 13 amino acids long. The V gene's germline CDR1 is SGHRS and CDR2 YFSETQ. The V and J ends lost 3 bases and 7 bases respectively, with 11 bases between them. The CDR3 is CASSWGHYNEQFF. The DNA for the CDR3 is TGCGCCAGCAGCTGGGGACATTATAATGAGCAGTTCTTC.

This CDR3 reads CASSQVPSLGGNEQFF. In DNA, the CDR3 is TGCGCCAGCAGCCAAGTGCCGTCCCTAGGAGGGAATGAGCAGTTCTTC. The rearrangement uses TRBV4-3 and TRBJ2-1, with a possible D match to TRBD2 (6 bases). Trimming removed 1 base from V and 7 bases from J, with 17 bases in between. This CDR3 comprises 16 residues. CDR1 and CDR2 (germline): LGHNA, YSLEER.

This clone turned up a few times. The V gene is TRBV3-1 (or the pseudogene TRBV3-2), the J gene TRBJ2-7, with no clear D. The CDR3 runs 15 residues. Germline V gives CDR1 LGHDT, CDR2 YNNKEL (reference sequence). The V and J ends lost 3 bases and 6 bases respectively, with 18 bases between them. In DNA form, the CDR3 reads TGTGCCAGCAGCCAGGATCAGCGAGGTCTGGGCGAGCAGTACTTC. Its translation is CASSQDQRGLGEQYF.

This CDR3 is CASSPRTSGSLPQHF. DNA for the CDR3: TGTGCCAGCTCACCACGTACGTCAGGGTCGCTGCCCCAGCATTTT. The gene calls are TRBV18 and TRBJ1-5; D may be TRBD1 (5 bases). The CDR3 covers 15 residues. The germline gives CDR1 KGHSH, CDR2 LQKENI. The ends were cut back, 1 base at V and 9 bases at J, with 16 bases in the middle.